The rows below give T cell receptor beta chains drawn from one sample of a study of T-cell reconstitution after alpha-beta-depleted transplantation in children. TCRdb reprocessed the PCR reads via MiXCR and lists one record per CDR3 protein. The sample shows approximately 590,000 distinct CDR3 sequences, about 10% of them seen only once. The sequences come from PBMCs from the stem cell graft donor, collected from the stem cell graft. These receptors originate from a human donor who donated a stem cell graft to a child with acute myeloid leukemia. CDR3s include the opening cysteine and the closing phenylalanine or tryptophan. The D gene is left open where the match is weak. Some rows mark clone size as missing; the rest say once, few, many or name a class of expanded clone.

TRBJ2-1	NA	NA	TRBV4-3	CASSQHVSYEQFF	TGCGCCAGCAGCCAGCACGTTAGTTATGAGCAGTTCTTC
TRBJ2-7	NA	once	TRBV29-1	CSVLYRGAGEQYF	TGCAGCGTTCTTTACAGGGGCGCGGGGGAGCAGTACTTC
TRBJ2-2	TRBD1	NA	TRBV29-1	CSVEGQRQGTGELFF	TGCAGCGTTGAAGGACAACGACAGGGGACCGGGGAGCTGTTTTTT
TRBJ2-1	NA	few	TRBV20-1	CSAREGRTYNEQFF	TGCAGTGCTAGAGAGGGGAGGACCTACAATGAGCAGTTCTTC
TRBJ2-7	TRBD2	few	TRBV4-3	CASSPAGTSALEQYF	TGCGCCAGCAGCCCAGCAGGGACTAGCGCGCTTGAGCAGTACTTC
TRBJ2-1	TRBD2	few	TRBV28	CASNLSGLAGGLNYNEQFF	TGTGCCAGCAACCTTAGCGGACTAGCGGGAGGACTCAACTACAATGAGCAGTTCTTC
TRBJ2-7	NA	many	TRBV27	CASSFQGSYEQYF	TGTGCCAGCAGTTTCCAAGGCAGCTACGAGCAGTACTTC
TRBJ1-1	TRBD1	NA	TRBV30	CAGDRANTEAFF	TGTGCCGGGGACAGGGCGAACACTGAAGCTTTCTTT
TRBJ2-2	NA	few	TRBV2	CASSGGWAPGELFF	TGTGCCAGCAGTGGGGGATGGGCCCCCGGGGAGCTGTTTTTT
TRBJ1-5	NA	many	TRBV12-3/TRBV12-4	CASSFRDQPQHF	TGTGCCAGCAGTTTTAGGGATCAGCCCCAGCATTTT
TRBJ2-1	TRBD2	many	TRBV29-1	CSVDAGTSGYNEQFF	TGCAGCGTTGATGCCGGGACTAGCGGCTACAATGAGCAGTTCTTC
TRBJ1-1	NA	many	TRBV6-5	CASSYSGGKSTEAFF	TGTGCCAGCAGTTACTCAGGGGGGAAAAGCACTGAAGCTTTCTTT
TRBJ1-3	NA	few	TRBV5-1	CASSGGNSGNTIYF	TGCGCCAGCAGCGGAGGCAACTCTGGAAACACCATATATTTT
TRBJ2-7	NA	NA	TRBV6-5	CASSYSLGEQYF	TGTGCCAGCAGTTACTCGTTGGGCGAGCAGTACTTC
TRBJ2-7	NA	NA	TRBV28	CASSFLLGRQNEQYF	TGTGCCAGCAGTTTTCTTCTCGGTCGTCAGAACGAGCAGTACTTC
TRBJ2-7	NA	NA	TRBV20-1	CSARALRDEQYF	TGCAGTGCTAGAGCACTGAGGGACGAGCAGTACTTC
TRBJ2-7	NA	NA	TRBV2	CASTVSRGVYEQYF	TGTGCCAGCACCGTGTCCAGGGGGGTCTACGAGCAGTACTTC
TRBJ2-5	NA	many	TRBV11-1	CASSLQGAVEETQYF	TGTGCCAGCAGCTTACAGGGTGCGGTTGAGGAGACCCAGTACTTC
TRBJ1-2	NA	few	TRBV23-1	CASSQSIHGYTF	TGCGCCAGCAGTCAATCTATCCATGGCTACACCTTC
TRBJ2-7	NA	NA	TRBV4-2	CASSQVTESYEQYF	TGTGCCAGCAGCCAAGTAACAGAGTCCTACGAGCAGTACTTC
TRBJ2-1	NA	NA	TRBV7-3	CASSLIPNEQFF	TGTGCCAGCAGCCTAATACCAAATGAGCAGTTCTTC
TRBJ1-2	NA	NA	TRBV30	CAWTRPWESGYTF	TGTGCCTGGACCCGTCCTTGGGAATCGGGCTACACCTTC
TRBJ2-7	TRBD2	few	TRBV30	CAWSVLAGGGGEQYF	TGTGCCTGGAGTGTACTAGCGGGAGGAGGTGGCGAGCAGTACTTC
TRBJ1-2	NA	NA	TRBV11-1	CASSSLQGSTNYGYTF	TGTGCCAGCAGCTCTCTCCAGGGGTCAACTAACTATGGCTACACCTTC
TRBJ1-1	NA	many	TRBV20-1	CSARDSRTTEAFF	TGCAGTGCTAGAGACAGTAGGACCACTGAAGCTTTCTTT
TRBJ2-1	NA	few	TRBV6-2/TRBV6-3	CASSYTGNPYNEQFF	TGTGCCAGCAGTTACACGGGAAACCCCTACAATGAGCAGTTCTTC
TRBJ1-2	NA	NA	TRBV29-1	CSIQGNYGYTF	TGCAGCATTCAGGGAAACTATGGCTACACCTTC
TRBJ2-7	NA	many	TRBV20-1	CSARNTGEQYF	TGCAGTGCTAGAAATACAGGCGAGCAGTACTTC
TRBJ2-1	TRBD2	few	TRBV18	CASSTGTSTYNEQFF	TGTGCCAGCTCAACCGGGACTAGCACTTACAATGAGCAGTTCTTC
TRBJ1-5	NA	NA	TRBV7-2	CASSLAVRGVGQPQHF	TGTGCCAGCAGCTTAGCGGTGAGGGGCGTCGGCCAGCCCCAGCATTTT
TRBJ2-1	NA	many	TRBV5-1	CASTGTYNEQFF	TGCGCCAGCACCGGGACTTATAATGAGCAGTTCTTC
TRBJ2-7	TRBD2	NA	TRBV20-1	CSARDHGEGSYEQYF	TGCAGTGCTAGAGATCACGGGGAGGGTTCCTACGAGCAGTACTTC
TRBJ1-3	NA	few	TRBV7-2	CASSGKWTVGNTIYF	TGTGCCAGCAGCGGCAAATGGACGGTTGGAAACACCATATATTTT
TRBJ1-4	NA	few	TRBV20-1	CSALSRATNEKLFF	TGCAGTGCCCTGTCTCGTGCAACTAATGAAAAACTGTTTTTT
TRBJ2-1	NA	few	TRBV6-2/TRBV6-3	CAISSPGSYNEQFF	TGTGCCATCTCGAGCCCTGGCTCCTACAATGAGCAGTTCTTC
TRBJ2-1	NA	NA	TRBV28	CASSLSNDPHNEQFF	TGTGCCAGCAGTTTATCGAACGACCCCCACAATGAGCAGTTCTTC
TRBJ2-2	NA	many	TRBV28	CASSRSDTGELFF	TGTGCCAGCAGCCGTAGCGACACGGGGGAGCTGTTTTTT
TRBJ2-7	TRBD1	few	TRBV5-1	CASSPDRGVGEQYF	TGCGCCAGCAGCCCTGACAGGGGGGTCGGCGAGCAGTACTTC
TRBJ1-2	NA	few	TRBV15	CATSRAEVPYGYTF	TGTGCCACCAGCAGAGCCGAAGTTCCCTATGGCTACACCTTC
TRBJ2-3	TRBD2	once	TRBV6-2/TRBV6-3	CASIRTSPITDTQYF	TGTGCCAGCATCCGGACTAGCCCTATCACAGATACGCAGTATTTT
TRBJ2-7	NA	few	TRBV25-1	CASRRPGSLEQYF	TGTGCCAGCAGGCGGCCAGGGTCTCTCGAGCAGTACTTC
TRBJ1-4	TRBD1	NA	TRBV5-1	CASSSGAGQEPEKLFF	TGCGCCAGCAGCTCGGGGGCGGGACAGGAACCTGAAAAACTGTTTTTT
TRBJ2-3	TRBD2	many	TRBV20-1	CSARVSGRGADTQYF	TGCAGTGCTAGAGTTAGCGGGAGAGGTGCAGATACGCAGTATTTT
TRBJ1-4	NA	few	TRBV20-1	CSTRGRATNEKLFF	TGCAGTACCCGAGGCCGCGCAACTAATGAAAAACTGTTTTTT
TRBJ2-6	NA	few	TRBV13	CASSLGWRGQSSGANVLTF	TGTGCCAGCAGTTTAGGTTGGAGAGGACAATCCTCTGGGGCCAACGTCCTGACTTTC
TRBJ2-3	TRBD2	few	TRBV7-9	CASSLSGKGTDTQYF	TGTGCCAGCAGCCTTAGCGGGAAGGGGACAGATACGCAGTATTTT
TRBJ2-3	NA	NA	TRBV6-1	CASGDFSTDTQYF	TGTGCCAGCGGGGACTTCTCCACAGATACGCAGTATTTT
TRBJ2-6	NA	many	TRBV28	CASSPREFPGANVLTF	TGTGCCAGCAGCCCCCGGGAGTTCCCCGGGGCCAACGTCCTGACTTTC
TRBJ1-1	NA	many	TRBV12-3/TRBV12-4	CASTSRTTNTEAFF	TGTGCCAGCACCTCTAGGACGACGAACACTGAAGCTTTCTTT
TRBJ2-1	TRBD2	few	TRBV7-2	CASSSTVSGRREQFF	TGTGCCAGCAGCTCCACGGTCAGCGGGAGAAGGGAGCAGTTCTTC
TRBJ2-5	NA	many	TRBV6-5	CASSLGLFQETQYF	TGTGCCAGCAGTTTGGGACTCTTCCAAGAGACCCAGTACTTC
TRBJ1-5	NA	NA	TRBV7-2	CASSWGPGQPQHF	TGTGCCAGCAGCTGGGGGCCCGGTCAGCCCCAGCATTTT
TRBJ2-5	NA	many	TRBV4-3	CASSPSRTLGQETQYF	TGCGCCAGCAGCCCTTCCCGGACTTTGGGACAAGAGACCCAGTACTTC
TRBJ2-2	TRBD2	few	TRBV2	CASSAKTSGFGGTGELFF	TGTGCCAGCAGTGCGAAGACTAGCGGGTTTGGGGGCACCGGGGAGCTGTTTTTT
TRBJ2-7	NA	NA	TRBV28	CASSTRPGERRSSYEQYF	TGTGCCAGCAGTACGCGCCCGGGGGAGAGGAGGAGCTCCTACGAGCAGTACTTC
TRBJ2-3	TRBD2	NA	TRBV27	CASRGEGRITDTQYF	TGTGCCAGCCGGGGGGAGGGGAGGATCACAGATACGCAGTATTTT
TRBJ2-1	NA	many	TRBV28	CASSLGDNEQFF	TGTGCCAGCAGTTTGGGGGACAATGAGCAGTTCTTC